These 30 T cell receptor beta chains share one sample of origin, sequenced in a study of CD8 T cells in Susac syndrome. It was with random hexamers that 0.5 to 1 ug RNA was reverse transcribed. TCRdb used MiXCR to reprocess the immunoSEQ multiplex PCR reads, holding one entry per CDR3 protein. Among about 200,000 distinct CDR3 sequences, 85% to 95% were seen once, and the ten largest hold approximately 0.094%. Sequenced sample: CD4+ T cells from PBMCs. The receptors originated from a human donor in good health.

This sequence joins TRBV27 and TRBJ2-1; 8 nucleotides align to TRBD1. V lost 5 bases, J lost 1 base, and 4 bases stayed unmatched. This CDR3 contains 15 residues. CDR1 and CDR2 from the germline V gene are MNHEY and SMNVEV (reference sequence). As DNA, the CDR3 is TGTGCCAGCAGTCGCGGACAGGGATCCTACAATGAGCAGTTCTTC. It codes for CASSRGQGSYNEQFF.

The rearrangement uses TRBV30 and TRBJ1-2, with 9 bases matching TRBD1. CDR1 GTSNPN and CDR2 SVGIG come from the germline V gene (reference sequence). Trimming took 1 base from V and 8 from J; bases not matched to a gene: 2. This CDR3 is built from 12 residues. CDR3 nucleotides: TGTGCCTGGAGTGCGGGACAGGGCGGCTACACCTTC. Translating gives CAWSAGQGGYTF.

This clonotype was seen just once. The chain combines TRBV29-1 with TRBJ2-5; the D is unclear. V lost 3 bases to trimming and J lost 7 bases, with 15 bases between them. The CDR3 has 13 residues. In germline, CDR1 is SQVTM, CDR2 ANQGSEA. The CDR3 nucleotides are TGCAGCGTTGACCCAACCGACGCAGGGACCCAGTACTTC. This encodes CSVDPTDAGTQYF.

The chain combines TRBV7-9 with TRBJ2-1; weak D call: TRBD1 (5 bases). Trimming cost V 4 bases and J 9 bases, with 22 bases left between them. Germline CDR1 and CDR2: SEHNR and FQNEAQ (reference sequence). This CDR3 has 16 amino acids. The CDR3: CASSSQGLTALSEQFF. CDR3 coding DNA: TGTGCCAGCAGCTCCCAGGGCCTGACCGCTTTGAGTGAGCAGTTCTTC.

Here the CDR3 reads CSARAGGLRREQYF. The CDR3 nucleotides are TGCAGTGCTAGGGCGGGGGGCCTCCGCAGGGAGCAGTACTTC. The chain uses TRBV20-1 and TRBJ2-7, with 8 nucleotides matching TRBD2. Trimming at V came to 3 bases and at J to 7 bases, leaving 11 bases not matched to a gene. The CDR3 is 14 residues long. CDR1 and CDR2 (germline): DFQATT, SNEGSKA (reference sequence).

The genes are TRBV2 and TRBJ1-4, with D unresolved. CDR1 is SNHLY and CDR2 is FYNNEI in the germline V gene. Trimming left V 4 bases short and J 3 bases short, with 9 bases between. The CDR3 is 14 amino acids. The CDR3: CASSAEDPNEKLFF. The CDR3 DNA reads TGTGCCAGCAGTGCGGAGGACCCTAATGAAAAACTGTTTTTT.

CDR3 sequence: CASSYTTASTDTQYF. As DNA, the CDR3 is TGTGCCAGCAGCTACACGACGGCTAGCACAGATACGCAGTATTTT. This chain connects TRBV7-3 to TRBJ2-3; D uncertain. V lost 4 bases to trimming and J lost 0 bases, with 11 bases between them. Germline V lookup: CDR1 SGHTA, CDR2 FQGTGA. The CDR3 loop spans 15 amino acids.

V usage is TRBV7-9 and J usage is TRBJ1-1; D is uncertain. V was clipped by 2 bases and J by 8 bases, with 9 bases between them. CDR1 and CDR2 (germline): SEHNR, FQNEAQ (reference sequence). The CDR3 has 12 amino acids. The CDR3 spells CASSLSQSEAFF. The DNA of the CDR3 is TGTGCCAGCAGCTTAAGTCAGAGCGAAGCTTTCTTT.

The CDR3 nucleotides are TGCAGCGTTGGCCCAGGGGGCGGGAGCAATCAGCCCCAGCATTTT. This encodes CSVGPGGGSNQPQHF. V is TRBV29-1 and J is TRBJ1-5; 8 bases map to TRBD1. J was trimmed by 1 base and V by 4 bases; bases with no gene match: 6. This CDR3 region has 15 residues. CDR1 is SQVTM, CDR2 ANQGSEA, per germline.

The V and J genes are TRBV10-3 and TRBJ2-3; 7 bases agree with TRBD2. Per germline, CDR1 ENHRY and CDR2 SYGVKD. V dropped 2 bases and J dropped 4; count of bases not matched to a gene: 6. The CDR3 has 15 residues. CDR3 sequence: CAISEGGDPPDTQYF. The DNA of the CDR3 is TGTGCCATCAGTGAGGGGGGGGACCCACCAGATACGCAGTATTTT.

In its sample, this clonotype was seen once. The chain employs TRBV20-1 and TRBJ2-7; TRBD2 aligns across 9 bases. The CDR3 totals 14 residues. V lost 4 bases to trimming and J lost 7 bases; unmatched junction nucleotides: 11. Germline-derived CDR1 and CDR2 are DFQATT and SNEGSKA (reference sequence). CDR3 loop: CSAKNPSGTEEQYV. The CDR3 nucleotides are TGCAGTGCTAAGAACCCTAGCGGGACTGAAGAGCAGTACGTC.

J is TRBJ2-5 and V is TRBV4-3; D remains ambiguous. Looked up from germline, CDR1 is LGHNA and CDR2 is YSLEER. This CDR3 spans 14 amino acids. Trimming pared 2 bases from V and 3 bases from J, leaving 10 bases between. CDR3 amino acids: CASSQSDGEETQYF. Written as DNA, the CDR3 is TGCGCCAGCAGCCAATCTGACGGAGAAGAGACCCAGTACTTC.

This clonotype was found once. The CDR3 DNA sequence: TGCAGCGCCCTACAAGCCGAGCAGTACTTC. Its protein product is CSALQAEQYF. V usage is TRBV20-1 and J usage is TRBJ2-7; D unclear. In germline, CDR1 is DFQATT, CDR2 SNEGSKA (reference sequence). This CDR3 spans 10 amino acids.

This sequence joins TRBV24-1 and TRBJ2-1; no definite D call. The V end was cut by 1 base, the J end by 6 bases, with 9 bases between. The CDR3 extends over 14 amino acids. Germline CDR1 and CDR2: KGHDR and SFDVKD. The CDR3 region has the DNA TGTGCCACCAGTGATTTTCGGGTCGGCAATGAGCAGTTCTTC. Amino acids: CATSDFRVGNEQFF.

This chain connects TRBV7-9 to TRBJ2-1, with 8 bases matching TRBD1. V was clipped by 5 bases and J by 7 bases; unmatched bases: 10. Per germline, CDR1 SEHNR and CDR2 FQNEAQ (reference sequence). The CDR3 runs to 15 residues. The CDR3 here is CASSLDRAVKNEQFF. CDR3 DNA sequence: TGTGCCAGCAGCCTGGACAGGGCGGTCAAGAATGAGCAGTTCTTC.

The rearrangement uses TRBV29-1 and TRBJ2-5; the D gene is possibly TRBD2 (6 bases). Per germline, CDR1 SQVTM and CDR2 ANQGSEA. The CDR3 contains 13 residues. V was clipped by 3 bases and J by 4 bases, with 12 bases between them. The CDR3 DNA sequence: TGCAGCGTTGACCGGGAAGCGGGAGAGACCCAGTACTTC. Encoded protein: CSVDREAGETQYF.

The V call is TRBV6-5, the J call TRBJ2-3, with D hard to call. Per germline, CDR1 MNHEY and CDR2 SVGAGI. V lost 0 bases and J lost 2, with 3 bases in between. The CDR3 has 13 amino acids. DNA of the CDR3: TGTGCCAGCAGTTACTCCAACACAGATACGCAGTATTTT. This gives the protein CASSYSNTDTQYF.

V usage is TRBV20-1 and J usage is TRBJ1-5; possible D gene TRBD1, 5 bases. The germline gives CDR1 DFQATT, CDR2 SNEGSKA (reference sequence). The germline V and J ends were trimmed by 5 bases and 5 bases, with 13 bases remaining between them. This CDR3 spans 13 amino acids. The CDR3: CSAGGAQDQPQHF. CDR3 DNA: TGCAGTGCTGGGGGAGCCCAGGATCAGCCCCAGCATTTT.

V usage is TRBV20-1 and J usage is TRBJ1-6; D unresolved. This CDR3 has 15 amino acids. The V end lost 3 bases, the J end lost 0 bases, and 9 bases lay between the germline ends. Germline V CDR1 and CDR2: DFQATT, SNEGSKA (reference sequence). This CDR3 reads CSASAHLSYNSPLHF. CDR3 coding DNA: TGCAGTGCTAGTGCACACCTCTCCTATAATTCACCCCTCCACTTT.

V usage is TRBV9 and J usage is TRBJ2-1; 12 bases map to TRBD2. There are 16 residues in the CDR3. V lost 5 bases to trimming and J lost 4 bases; unmatched junction nucleotides: 7. The germline V gene encodes CDR1 SGDLS and CDR2 YYNGEE. CDR3 sequence reads: CASRELTSGGYNEQFF. CDR3 DNA sequence: TGTGCCAGCAGGGAATTGACTAGCGGGGGATACAATGAGCAGTTCTTC.

The V gene is TRBV5-6, the J gene TRBJ2-7, with 7 positions matching TRBD2. The CDR3 runs to 13 residues. The V segment lost 2 bases and the J segment 9 bases; nucleotides outside the gene matches: 8. The germline V gene encodes CDR1 SGHDT and CDR2 YYEEEE. CDR3 sequence: CASSLPGTTGQYF. The CDR3 region has the DNA TGTGCCAGCAGCTTACCCGGGACTACAGGGCAGTACTTC.

CDR3 protein: CASRGPGQGQSPLHF. The CDR3 DNA reads as TGTGCCAGCAGGGGCCCCGGACAGGGCCAATCACCCCTCCACTTT. The chain combines TRBV27 with TRBJ1-6; the match to TRBD1 covers 8 bases. V was clipped by 6 bases and J by 10 bases; unmatched bases: 11. This CDR3 has 15 amino acids. Germline loops: CDR1 MNHEY, CDR2 SMNVEV (reference sequence).

This clonotype has a single count. V usage is TRBV29-1 and J usage is TRBJ1-2; D may be TRBD1 (5 bases). The CDR3 contains 15 residues. The V gene lost 4 bases and the J gene lost 8 bases, with 23 bases spanning the gap. Germline assignment: CDR1 SQVTM and CDR2 ANQGSEA. The CDR3 DNA reads TGCAGCGTTGGGTCGATCGGGGACCGCAGATCGGGCTACACCTTC. Its protein product is CSVGSIGDRRSGYTF.

The V gene is TRBV23-1, the J gene TRBJ1-1, with D unclear. TRBV23-1 is placed among ORFs of uncertain function. CDR3 length equals 11 residues. Trimming cost V 9 bases and J 1 base, with 6 bases left between them. CDR3 nucleotides: TGCGCCAGAGGCAGGAACACTGAAGCTTTCTTT. This gives the protein CARGRNTEAFF.

The chain is built from TRBV7-6 and TRBJ2-7; 8 positions match TRBD1. CDR1 is SGHVS, CDR2 FNYEAQ, per germline. The CDR3 covers 14 residues. V was clipped by 5 bases and J by 2 bases; unmatched bases: 5. CDR3 sequence: CASSPTGDPYEQYV. As DNA, the CDR3 is TGTGCCAGCAGCCCGACAGGGGACCCCTACGAGCAGTACGTC.

The gene calls are TRBV27 and TRBJ2-7, with TRBD2 matching 16 bases. From germline, CDR1 is MNHEY and CDR2 SMNVEV (reference sequence). The V segment lost 5 bases and the J segment 6 bases; nucleotides outside the gene matches: 4. This CDR3 has 15 residues. CDR3 protein: CASSGGTSGRGEQYV. The CDR3 bases are TGTGCCAGCAGTGGCGGGACTAGCGGGAGGGGCGAGCAGTACGTC.

This clonotype appeared a single time. This rearrangement joins TRBV18 to TRBJ2-7; TRBD1 might be the D (6 bases). The V and J ends lost 3 bases and 7 bases respectively, with 19 bases between them. CDR3 size: 15 residues. Germline V gives CDR1 KGHSH, CDR2 LQKENI. The CDR3: CASSPPGDTRGEQYF. The CDR3 DNA reads as TGTGCCAGCTCACCTCCCGGGGACACCCGAGGGGAGCAGTACTTC.

This clonotype was picked up one time. This sequence joins TRBV3-1 and TRBJ2-1, with D perhaps TRBD1 (6 bases). Between the trimmed V and J ends, which lost 1 base and 1 base, there was a span of 8 bases. The CDR3 is 15 amino acids. Germline CDR1 and CDR2: LGHDT and YNNKEL (reference sequence). The CDR3 DNA follows: TGTGCCAGCAGCCAAGGGGGACATTCCTACAATGAGCAGTTCTTC. It codes for CASSQGGHSYNEQFF.

The chain combines TRBV9 with TRBJ2-4; 7 nucleotides align to TRBD2. Germline assignment: CDR1 SGDLS and CDR2 YYNGEE. Trimming at V came to 3 bases and at J to 5 bases, leaving 5 bases not matched to a gene. This CDR3 comprises 14 residues. The CDR3 is CASSARTRENIQYF. The DNA for the CDR3 is TGTGCCAGCAGCGCCCGGACTAGGGAAAACATTCAGTACTTC. Combining the CDR3 with reference TRBV9 and TRBJ2-4 gives the whole variable domain DSGVTQTPKHLITATGQRVTLRCSPRSGDLSVYWYQQSLDQGLQFLIQYYNGEERAKGNILERFSAQQFPDLHSELNLSSLELGDSALYFCASSARTRENIQYFGAGTRLSVL.

This chain uses TRBV29-1 with TRBJ2-3; D may be TRBD2 (5 bases). Germline V gives CDR1 SQVTM, CDR2 ANQGSEA. The V end lost 3 bases, the J end lost 0 bases, and 13 bases lay between the germline ends. The length of the CDR3 is 15 residues. CDR3 amino acids: CSVDGNKLSTDTQYF. The CDR3 region has the DNA TGCAGCGTTGACGGGAACAAACTTAGCACAGATACGCAGTATTTT.